The clone carrying this T cell receptor beta chain has just one count. No antigen is known for it. The record originates from a study of graft-versus-host responses after intestinal transplantation. This CDR3 spans 14 amino acids. Trimming cost V 9 bases and J 2 bases; bases outside gene matches: 5. Germline V gene sequence: CDR1 LNHDA, CDR2 SQIVND (reference sequence). Assay: immunoSEQ multiplex PCR; the TCRdb copy retains only in-frame clones and omits some. Among roughly 100,000 clones, roughly 90% were seen once, and the ten largest hold around 0.07%. This material consisted of unstimulated CD8+ T cells sorted from spleen or lymph node cells, taken before transplant. V and J are TRBV19 and TRBJ1-5, with 9 bases fitting TRBD1. The receptor was isolated from a human donor who was the organ donor for an intestinal transplant. CDR3 region: CASRGQGGNQPQHF. The CDR3 region has the DNA TGTGCCAGCCGGGGACAGGGTGGCAATCAGCCCCAGCATTTT.